These 21 T cell receptor beta chains originate from one sample sequenced in a study of beta chain features in type 1 diabetes. Every bit of the isolated RNA underwent reverse transcription, so sequencing read expressed TCRB transcripts. Sequencing was performed with immunoSEQ multiplex PCR; in TCRdb, only in-frame clones are kept and a portion is missing. This table holds fewer than 200,000 clones, approximately 8.1% found once. The sequencing sample was made of central memory CD4+ T cells from blood. These receptors were obtained from a man younger than 35 in good health.

The chain joins TRBV11-2 to TRBJ2-1; the match to TRBD1 covers 10 bases. Losses at the gene ends were 3 bases for V and 2 bases for J; bases not matched to a gene: 1. CDR3 length equals 15 residues. Per germline, CDR1 SGHAT and CDR2 FQNNGV. The CDR3 sequence is CASSLGQGTYNEQFF. DNA for the CDR3: TGTGCCAGCAGCTTGGGACAGGGGACCTACAATGAGCAGTTCTTC.

This clone was found many times. The chain combines TRBV4-2 with TRBJ1-1; perhaps TRBD1 as D (5 bases). The CDR3 totals 16 residues. CDR1 is LGHNA and CDR2 is YNFKEQ in the germline V gene. The V gene lost 4 bases and the J gene lost 1 base, with 16 bases spanning the gap. CDR3 in amino acids: CASSPLRGQKNTEAFF. Here the CDR3 DNA reads TGTGCCAGCAGCCCCCTAAGGGGTCAGAAGAACACTGAAGCTTTCTTT.

The chain recombines TRBV4-2 with TRBJ2-4, with TRBD2 as a possible D gene (7 bases). The CDR3 covers 17 residues. Trimming took 1 base from V and 7 from J, leaving 20 bases between them. Germline V gene lookup returns CDR1 LGHNA and CDR2 YNFKEQ. CDR3 loop: CASSQGEGGGPWNIQYF. The CDR3 bases are TGTGCCAGCAGCCAAGGGGAGGGGGGGGGACCTTGGAACATTCAGTACTTC.

At least ten counts were recorded for this clone. The rearrangement uses TRBV6-1 and TRBJ2-1; D ambiguous. V was trimmed by 0 bases and J by 10 bases, leaving 4 bases between them. The CDR3 contains 11 residues. Germline-derived CDR1 and CDR2 are MNHNS and SASEGT. The CDR3 loop reads CASSEAREQFF. DNA for the CDR3: TGTGCCAGCAGTGAAGCGCGCGAGCAGTTCTTC.

This clone has only a few counts. The chain carries TRBV28 and TRBJ2-1; 10 nucleotides line up with TRBD2. J was trimmed by 7 bases and V by 3 bases; bases with no gene match: 9. The CDR3 extends over 16 amino acids. Per germline, CDR1 MDHEN and CDR2 SYDVKM. In DNA form, the CDR3 reads TGTGCCAGCAGTTTTGGGGGAGCGGGAGGGCCGAATGAGCAGTTCTTC. Translating gives CASSFGGAGGPNEQFF.

The chain joins TRBV6-5 to TRBJ2-2; 8 nucleotides agree with TRBD2. The trim removed 2 bases at V and 8 bases at J, leaving 7 bases unmatched. The CDR3 covers 15 residues. In germline, CDR1 is MNHEY, CDR2 SVGAGI. In DNA, the CDR3 is TGTGCCAGCAGTTACCGTGGTAGCGGGATAGGGGAGCTGTTTTTT. Encoded protein: CASSYRGSGIGELFF.

This clone was seen once. The chain carries TRBV4-3 and TRBJ2-3, with 8 bases fitting TRBD2. The junction had 7 bases not matched to a gene; V was cut back by 3 bases and J by 2 bases. Germline CDR1 is LGHNA and CDR2 is YSLEER. The CDR3 is 16 residues long. The CDR3 loop reads CASSHGLADDTDTQYF. The CDR3 bases are TGCGCCAGCAGCCACGGACTAGCTGACGACACAGATACGCAGTATTTT.

The genes are TRBV4-1 and TRBJ1-2; 7 bases align to TRBD1. In germline, CDR1 is MGHRA, CDR2 YSYEKL. This CDR3 contains 14 residues. V shed 1 base and J 3 bases; nucleotides not matched to a gene: 2. CDR3 loop: CASSQGGQDYGYTF. Here the CDR3 DNA reads TGCGCCAGCAGCCAAGGCGGACAGGACTATGGCTACACCTTC.

With respect to this clone: One end of the junction fails to match germline, which may point to a read error. The rearrangement links TRBV7-2 to TRBJ2-2, with 9 bases aligning to TRBD2. Germline assignment: CDR1 SGHTA and CDR2 FQGNSA. The CDR3 sequence is 17 residues long. As DNA, the CDR3 is TGTGCCAGCAGCCCCCGTGGTAGCGGGGGTAACACCGGGAAGCTGTTTTTT. It yields the protein CASSPRGSGGNTGKLFF.

The chain uses TRBV9 and TRBJ2-7, with D possibly matching TRBD2 (5 bases). Germline V lookup: CDR1 SGDLS, CDR2 YYNGEE. The CDR3 covers 16 residues. Trimming took off 0 bases at V and 6 bases at J, with 19 bases between the two ends. The CDR3 coding sequence is TGTGCCAGCAGCGTAGTGGCTAGCCCCGGGTCTGGCGAGCAGTACTTC. Protein product: CASSVVASPGSGEQYF.

This clone showed up just a few times. This rearrangement joins TRBV5-8 to TRBJ2-3; 7 positions match TRBD1. Germline values: CDR1 SGHTS, CDR2 YDEGEE. The V and J ends lost 3 bases and 4 bases, in that order; junction bases with no gene match: 8. This CDR3 has 15 residues. Here the CDR3 reads CASSYDREVSDTQYF. The CDR3 nucleotides are TGTGCCAGCAGCTATGACAGGGAAGTCTCAGATACGCAGTATTTT.

This clone was counted only a few times. The chain is built from TRBV7-9 and TRBJ2-7; the D is unclear. This CDR3 is 13 amino acids long. Trimming took 5 bases from V and 4 from J, leaving 12 bases between them. Germline V CDR1 and CDR2: SEHNR, FQNEAQ (reference sequence). In DNA form, the CDR3 reads TGTGCCAGCAGCCACACCCCCGGGTACGAGCAGTACTTC. This translates into CASSHTPGYEQYF.

This clone came up a few times. The CDR3 sequence: CASSQDRIAGPTDTQYF. The DNA of the CDR3 is TGCGCCAGCAGCCAAGATAGGATAGCGGGGCCCACAGATACGCAGTATTTT. The genes are TRBV4-3 and TRBJ2-3; 8 bases line up with TRBD2. J gave up 2 bases and V 0 bases, and 7 bases lay outside the gene matches. CDR1 LGHNA and CDR2 YSLEER come from the germline V gene. The CDR3 covers 17 residues.

In this sample, this clone turned up a few times. The V and J genes are TRBV18 and TRBJ1-1; the D gene is possibly TRBD1 (6 bases). V gave up 1 base and J gave up 4 bases, with 10 bases separating them. Germline values: CDR1 KGHSH, CDR2 LQKENI. The CDR3 length is 14 residues. Here the CDR3 DNA reads TGTGCCAGCTCACCACAAACAGGGTTCACTGAAGCTTTCTTT. Translation gives CASSPQTGFTEAFF.

This clone was counted between two and nine times. The genes are TRBV6-1 and TRBJ2-5, with D possibly matching TRBD2 (6 bases). V was clipped by 6 bases and J by 1 base, with 15 bases between them. The CDR3 loop spans 15 amino acids. The V gene's germline CDR1 is MNHNS and CDR2 SASEGT. The chain's CDR3 is CASSRLGGPQETQYF. Written as DNA, the CDR3 is TGTGCCAGCAGCCGACTCGGGGGACCCCAAGAGACCCAGTACTTC.

This clone was seen a few times. This chain joins TRBV7-6 and TRBJ1-2, with 7 bases identical to TRBD1. V gave up 6 bases and J gave up 4 bases; unmatched junction bases: 2. The CDR3 has 12 amino acids. Germline loops: CDR1 SGHVS, CDR2 FNYEAQ. Here the CDR3 reads CASSNRGYGYTF. CDR3 DNA sequence: TGTGCCAGCAGTAACAGGGGCTATGGCTACACCTTC.

In its sample, this clone was seen a few times. The rearrangement uses TRBV30 and TRBJ2-7; 10 bases agree with TRBD2. This CDR3 is built from 14 residues. Germline V gene data show CDR1 as GTSNPN and CDR2 as SVGIG (reference sequence). J lost 7 bases, V lost 2 bases, and 8 bases had no gene match. In DNA, the CDR3 is TGTGCCTGGAGTTGGCTAGCGGGAGTTCGAGAGCAGTACTTC. Translation gives CAWSWLAGVREQYF.

This clone was seen a few times. The chain recombines TRBV7-2 with TRBJ2-2; no clear D. V was cut by 3 bases and J by 4 bases, with 9 bases left in between. This CDR3 spans 14 amino acids. Germline CDR1 and CDR2: SGHTA and FQGNSA. DNA of the CDR3: TGTGCCAGCAGCTTCTCCATGAGCACCGGGGAGCTGTTTTTT. Protein: CASSFSMSTGELFF.

Ten or more counts support this clone. The chain couples TRBV7-2 to TRBJ2-1; 8 bases are a match to TRBD1. There are 15 residues in the CDR3. The ends lost 5 bases at V and 4 bases at J; junction bases unmatched: 7. Per the germline V gene, CDR1 is SGHTA and CDR2 is FQGNSA. This CDR3 is CASSPGQGVYNEQFF. As DNA, the CDR3 is TGTGCCAGCAGCCCAGGACAGGGTGTGTACAATGAGCAGTTCTTC.

This sequence joins TRBV2 and TRBJ1-5; 11 bases fit TRBD1. The CDR3 is made up of 15 amino acids. J was trimmed by 6 bases and V by 1 base; bases with no gene match: 2. CDR1 is SNHLY, CDR2 FYNNEI, per germline. The CDR3 spells CASSEEGQGVQPQHF. DNA of the CDR3: TGTGCCAGCAGTGAAGAGGGACAGGGGGTTCAGCCCCAGCATTTT. Based on the CDR3 plus reference TRBV2 and TRBJ1-5, the full variable domain is EPEVTQTPSHQVTQMGQEVILRCVPISNHLYFYWYRQILGQKVEFLVSFYNNEISEKSEIFDDQFSVERPDGSNFTLKIRSTKLEDSAMYFCASSEEGQGVQPQHFGDGTRLSIL.

The rearrangement uses TRBV27 and TRBJ2-7, with 11 bases aligning to TRBD2. V was clipped by 7 bases and J by 4 bases; unmatched bases: 9. This CDR3 region has 15 residues. Germline-derived CDR1 and CDR2 are MNHEY and SMNVEV (reference sequence). The CDR3 DNA reads TGTGCCAGCACAGGCCTAGCGGGAGGAATTTACGAGCAGTACTTC. It translates to CASTGLAGGIYEQYF.